These 32 T cell receptor beta chains were all obtained from the same sample, sequenced in a study of blood T cell repertoires in COVID-19. Measured with immunoSEQ multiplex PCR; TCRdb has only the in-frame clones, and not every one. The sample shows under 250,000 clones, roughly 80% of them seen only once. The sequenced sample was peripheral blood. The receptors here all came from a woman aged 80 or over with acute or convalescent COVID-19.

The chain uses TRBV5-1 and TRBJ2-5; D gene ambiguous. V was pared by 5 bases and J by 2 bases, with 10 bases between. The germline V gene has CDR1 SGHRS and CDR2 YFSETQ. The CDR3 runs 13 residues. CDR3: CASSRSQQETQYF. The CDR3 DNA sequence: TGCGCCAGCAGTCGGTCCCAACAAGAGACCCAGTACTTC. The variable domain in full, completed from reference TRBV5-1 and TRBJ2-5, reads KAGVTQTPRYLIKTRGQQVTLSCSPISGHRSVSWYQQTPGQGLQFLFEYFSETQRNKGNFPGRFSGRQFSNSRSEMNVSTLELGDSALYLCASSRSQQETQYFGPGTRLLVL.

The chain couples TRBV6-5 to TRBJ2-7; 11 nucleotides match TRBD1. Germline V lookup: CDR1 MNHEY, CDR2 SVGAGI. This CDR3 comprises 15 residues. V lost 7 bases to trimming and J lost 3 bases; unmatched junction nucleotides: 8. The DNA of the CDR3 is TGTGCCAGCACCACGGGAGGGACAGGGGGCTACGAGCAGTACTTC. Its protein is CASTTGGTGGYEQYF.

The V gene is TRBV27, the J gene TRBJ1-4; possibly TRBD1 for D (5 bases). The V gene lost 8 bases and the J gene lost 1 base, with 11 bases spanning the gap. The CDR3 has 14 residues. Germline V gene sequence: CDR1 MNHEY, CDR2 SMNVEV (reference sequence). In DNA form, the CDR3 reads TGTGCCAGCGGGGGGGGGTTAACTAATGAAAAACTGTTTTTT. This translates into CASGGGLTNEKLFF.

J is TRBJ2-7 and V is TRBV5-6, with TRBD2 identical over 7 bases. Germline CDR1 and CDR2: SGHDT and YYEEEE. V lost 0 bases to trimming and J lost 2 bases; unmatched junction nucleotides: 5. The CDR3 contains 15 residues. The CDR3 reads CASSLDGRGTYEQYF. CDR3 nucleotides: TGTGCCAGCAGCTTGGACGGGCGGGGGACCTACGAGCAGTACTTC.

The chain combines TRBV2 with TRBJ2-7; TRBD2 matches 9 bases. This CDR3 has 20 amino acids. V was pared by 11 bases and J by 2 bases, with 28 bases of the junction left unmatched. Germline V lookup: CDR1 SNHLY, CDR2 FYNNEI. CDR3 region: CAASDPDPSAGGGVTYEQYF. The CDR3 DNA is TGTGCCGCTTCAGATCCAGATCCGAGCGCGGGAGGGGGCGTAACCTACGAGCAGTACTTC.

This sequence joins TRBV5-6 and TRBJ2-1; the D gene is possibly TRBD1 (6 bases). The CDR3 covers 17 residues. Germline CDR1 SGHDT, CDR2 YYEEEE. V gave up 6 bases and J gave up 1 base, with 20 bases separating them. CDR3 sequence: CASIKTGQSESYNEQFF. The CDR3 DNA follows: TGTGCCAGCATCAAAACCGGACAGTCGGAATCCTACAATGAGCAGTTCTTC.

Here the CDR3 DNA reads TGTGCCAGCAGCTTAGAGGGCCCGCCAGTACGGGGGAGTGAGCAGTTCTTC. It codes for CASSLEGPPVRGSEQFF. V is TRBV7-9 and J is TRBJ2-1; weak D call: TRBD2 (6 bases). V was cut by 1 base and J by 9 bases, with 22 bases left in between. Looked up from germline, CDR1 is SEHNR and CDR2 is FQNEAQ (reference sequence). CDR3 length: 17 amino acids.

The chain links TRBV7-9 to TRBJ1-1; possibly TRBD1 for D (6 bases). This CDR3 has 16 amino acids. Germline V gives CDR1 SEHNR, CDR2 FQNEAQ (reference sequence). V gave up 4 bases and J gave up 7 bases, with 22 bases separating them. The CDR3, as DNA: TGTGCCAGCAGCTCACAAAAACCGGACAGATTGGATGAAGCTTTCTTT. Amino acids: CASSSQKPDRLDEAFF. The full variable domain, completed using reference TRBV7-9 and TRBJ1-1, is DTGVSQNPRHKITKRGQNVTFRCDPISEHNRLYWYRQTLGQGPEFLTYFQNEAQLEKSRLLSDRFSAERPKGSFSTLEIQRTEQGDSAMYLCASSSQKPDRLDEAFFGQGTRLTVV.

J is TRBJ2-3 and V is TRBV7-9; 7 bases map to TRBD2. The CDR3 runs to 14 residues. After removal of 2 bases from V and 6 bases from J, the junction contained 5 bases not matched to a gene. Germline lookup yields CDR1 SEHNR and CDR2 FQNEAQ (reference sequence). The CDR3 sequence is CASSLFGGTDTQYF. CDR3 bases: TGTGCCAGCAGCTTATTCGGGGGGACGGATACGCAGTATTTT.

The V call is TRBV6-5, the J call TRBJ2-7, with TRBD1 matching over 7 bases. Germline CDR1 MNHEY, CDR2 SVGAGI. Trimming took 10 bases from V and 3 from J; bases not matched to a gene: 6. This CDR3 region has 12 residues. CDR3 protein: CATTGVLYEQYF. Written as DNA, the CDR3 is TGTGCCACCACAGGGGTTCTCTACGAGCAGTACTTC.

The chain has TRBV3-1 (or the pseudogene TRBV3-2) and TRBJ2-2, with D perhaps matching TRBD1 (6 bases). V gave up 4 bases and J gave up 2 bases, with 14 bases separating them. Germline CDR1 is LGHDT and CDR2 is YNNKEL (reference sequence). The CDR3 consists of 16 residues. The CDR3, as DNA: TGTGCCAGCAGCCCAAACGGACAGACCAACACCGGGGAGCTGTTTTTT. Its translation: CASSPNGQTNTGELFF.

This clone was found a few times. The genes are TRBV5-1 and TRBJ1-3, with 7 positions matching TRBD1. V shed 5 bases and J 0 bases; nucleotides not matched to a gene: 8. Germline assignment: CDR1 SGHRS and CDR2 YFSETQ. The CDR3 contains 16 residues. The CDR3 spells CASSWDSQSSGNTIYF. The CDR3 nucleotides read TGCGCCAGCAGTTGGGACAGCCAGAGCTCTGGAAACACCATATATTTT.

This chain links TRBV7-2 with TRBJ2-1; the match to TRBD2 covers 14 bases. Per the germline V gene, CDR1 is SGHTA and CDR2 is FQGNSA. With V trimmed by 3 bases and J by 9 bases, 7 bases remained unmatched. The CDR3 consists of 16 residues. As DNA, the CDR3 is TGTGCCAGCAGCTTTACGACTAGCGGGGGGGCTGCTGAGCAGTTCTTC. This translates into CASSFTTSGGAAEQFF. Variable domain in full (rest from reference TRBV7-2 and TRBJ2-1): GAGVSQSPSNKVTEKGKDVELRCDPISGHTALYWYRQSLGQGLEFLIYFQGNSAPDKSGLPSDRFSAERTGGSVSTLTIQRTQQEDSAVYLCASSFTTSGGAAEQFFGPGTRLTVL.

V and J are TRBV3-1 (or the pseudogene TRBV3-2) and TRBJ2-2, with 7 bases aligning to TRBD2. In germline, CDR1 is LGHDT, CDR2 YNNKEL (reference sequence). V gave up 4 bases and J gave up 6 bases; unmatched junction bases: 14. The CDR3 is made up of 17 amino acids. CDR3 residues: CASSPFGGYKSAGELFF. Written as DNA, the CDR3 is TGTGCCAGCAGCCCTTTCGGGGGGTATAAATCGGCCGGGGAGCTGTTTTTT.

V is TRBV28 and J is TRBJ1-1; 8 nucleotides align to TRBD1. There are 16 residues in the CDR3. V shed 5 bases, J shed 0 bases, and the junction held 8 bases outside the gene matches. CDR1 and CDR2 from the germline V gene are MDHEN and SYDVKM. The DNA of the CDR3 is TGTGCCAGCAGTCCGACCCCGGGACAGGTGAACACTGAAGCTTTCTTT. Protein product: CASSPTPGQVNTEAFF.

CDR3 in amino acids: CAISESRGRSNYGYTF. The CDR3 DNA is TGTGCCATCAGTGAGTCGAGAGGGAGGTCTAACTATGGCTACACCTTC. The chain carries TRBV10-3 and TRBJ1-2; D ambiguous. Looked up from germline, CDR1 is ENHRY and CDR2 is SYGVKD. The CDR3 consists of 16 residues. Trimming cost V 0 bases and J 0 bases, with 11 bases left between them.

The chain uses TRBV20-1 and TRBJ1-4, with D possibly TRBD1 on 5 matching bases. The germline gives CDR1 DFQATT, CDR2 SNEGSKA (reference sequence). Trimming removed 3 bases at V and 15 bases at J, with 26 bases between. CDR3 size: 15 residues. CDR3 residues: CSASEVGQSPLGVFF. The CDR3 DNA sequence: TGCAGTGCTAGTGAGGTCGGGCAGTCACCCCTAGGGGTGTTTTTT.

V and J are TRBV6-5 and TRBJ1-6, with 7 bases fitting TRBD1. The CDR3 covers 15 residues. The ends lost 2 bases at V and 4 bases at J; junction bases unmatched: 2. The V gene's germline CDR1 is MNHEY and CDR2 SVGAGI. CDR3 sequence reads: CASSYGTVYNSPLHF. The CDR3 nucleotides read TGTGCCAGCAGTTACGGGACAGTTTATAATTCACCCCTCCACTTT.

The genes are TRBV11-2 and TRBJ1-6; no clear D gene. V dropped 5 bases and J dropped 10 bases, with 24 bases sitting between them. The germline V gene has CDR1 SGHAT and CDR2 FQNNGV. The CDR3 is 17 amino acids. CDR3 nucleotides: TGTGCCAGCAGCGCCCGTCTCTCCTCCCAGAGCGTCTCACCCCTCCACTTT. It translates to CASSARLSSQSVSPLHF.

The chain joins TRBV19 to TRBJ1-4, with 10 positions matching TRBD1. The trim removed 10 bases at V and 7 bases at J, leaving 6 bases unmatched. The germline V gene has CDR1 LNHDA and CDR2 SQIVND (reference sequence). CDR3 length: 13 residues. The CDR3 loop reads CATATGGGEKLFF. In nucleotides, the CDR3 is TGTGCCACCGCGACAGGGGGCGGTGAAAAACTGTTTTTT. Complete variable domain (other parts from reference TRBV19 and TRBJ1-4): DGGITQSPKYLFRKEGQNVTLSCEQNLNHDAMYWYRQDPGQGLRLIYYSQIVNDFQKGDIAEGYSVSREKKESFPLTVTSAQKNPTAFYLCATATGGGEKLFFGSGTQLSVL.

The V and J genes are TRBV18 and TRBJ1-2; D unresolved. V lost 7 bases and J 8 bases, leaving 17 bases between the germline ends. The CDR3 runs 13 residues. Looked up from germline, CDR1 is KGHSH and CDR2 is LQKENI. In DNA form, the CDR3 reads TGTGCCAGCTATTCGGGGTCGGGCAGCGGCTACACCTTC. This sequence encodes CASYSGSGSGYTF.

This chain connects TRBV11-2 to TRBJ2-3; 13 nucleotides agree with TRBD2. The CDR3 is made up of 16 amino acids. Trimming took 0 bases from V and 6 from J; bases not matched to a gene: 3. Germline CDR1 is SGHAT and CDR2 is FQNNGV. In nucleotides, the CDR3 is TGTGCCAGCAGCTTAGATCCGGGACTAGCGGGGGATACGCAGTATTTT. Residues: CASSLDPGLAGDTQYF.

The rearrangement links TRBV7-9 to TRBJ2-3; the D is unclear. CDR3 length: 13 residues. Trimming took off 4 bases at V and 3 bases at J, with 8 bases between the two ends. Germline CDR1 is SEHNR and CDR2 is FQNEAQ (reference sequence). The CDR3 bases are TGTGCCAGCAGCTACATCACGACAGATACGCAGTATTTT. This codes for CASSYITTDTQYF.

The chain is built from TRBV6-5 and TRBJ2-7; D remains ambiguous. The CDR3 extends over 10 amino acids. CDR1 and CDR2 from the germline V gene are MNHEY and SVGAGI. V dropped 6 bases and J dropped 7 bases, with 7 bases sitting between them. CDR3 nucleotide sequence: TGTGCCAGCAGCGCCGAGGAGCAGTACTTC. It encodes CASSAEEQYF.

J is TRBJ2-3 and V is TRBV20-1; 7 bases align to TRBD2. CDR3 size: 11 residues. Germline V gene sequence: CDR1 DFQATT, CDR2 SNEGSKA (reference sequence). Trimming removed 6 bases from V and 4 bases from J; junction bases left unmatched: 1. CDR3 coding DNA: TGCAGTGCAACTAGCGCAGATACGCAGTATTTT. This translates into CSATSADTQYF.

This clone was counted at least ten times. The chain links TRBV6-4 to TRBJ1-1; D is unresolved. Germline V gives CDR1 MRHNA, CDR2 SNTAGT. The length of the CDR3 is 13 residues. V lost 2 bases to trimming and J lost 4 bases, with 8 bases between them. The CDR3 protein is CASSDEGGTEAFF. The CDR3 DNA reads as TGTGCCAGCAGTGACGAGGGCGGCACTGAAGCTTTCTTT.

The chain recombines TRBV6-5 with TRBJ2-7; perhaps TRBD1 as D (5 bases). The CDR3 loop spans 13 amino acids. Germline values: CDR1 MNHEY, CDR2 SVGAGI. The V gene lost 6 bases and the J gene lost 6 bases, with 15 bases spanning the gap. CDR3 protein: CASSKGPVGEQYF. The CDR3 nucleotides are TGTGCCAGCAGCAAGGGGCCGGTTGGCGAGCAGTACTTC.

The rearrangement uses TRBV25-1 and TRBJ2-5, with a possible D match to TRBD1 (6 bases). Germline lookup yields CDR1 MGHDK and CDR2 SYGVNS. The V gene lost 4 bases and the J gene lost 5 bases, with 17 bases spanning the gap. This CDR3 has 15 residues. CDR3 amino acids: CASSADYGQGETQYF. DNA for the CDR3: TGTGCCAGCAGTGCGGATTACGGGCAGGGGGAGACCCAGTACTTC. The whole variable domain, filled in from reference TRBV25-1 and TRBJ2-5, reads EADIYQTPRYLVIGTGKKITLECSQTMGHDKMYWYQQDPGMELHLIHYSYGVNSTEKGDLSSESTVSRIRTEHFPLTLESARPSHTSQYLCASSADYGQGETQYFGPGTRLLVL.

The V gene is TRBV7-3, the J gene TRBJ2-2; 10 bases fit TRBD2. Germline V gene data show CDR1 as SGHTA and CDR2 as FQGTGA. Trimming cost V 1 base and J 4 bases; bases outside gene matches: 3. The length of the CDR3 is 16 residues. CDR3 sequence reads: CASSLSLAGATGELFF. The CDR3 DNA reads as TGTGCCAGCAGCTTAAGTCTAGCGGGGGCCACCGGGGAGCTGTTTTTT.

Only a few counts were recorded for this clone. The chain has TRBV4-1 and TRBJ2-7; no definite D call. V was shortened by 3 bases and J by 3 bases, with 12 bases between the two germline ends. In germline, CDR1 is MGHRA, CDR2 YSYEKL. The CDR3 runs 14 residues. CDR3 nucleotides: TGCGCCAGCAGCCATCAGCGACTGGGCTACGAGCAGTACTTC. Translation: CASSHQRLGYEQYF.

This clone appeared a few times. V is TRBV27 and J is TRBJ2-7, with 7 bases fitting TRBD2. V trimming: 2 bases; J trimming: 2 bases; junction bases outside the gene matches: 6. Germline V gene sequence: CDR1 MNHEY, CDR2 SMNVEV (reference sequence). CDR3 size: 15 residues. The CDR3, as DNA: TGTGCCAGCAGTTTACCCGGGACTACACCCTACGAGCAGTACTTC. This codes for CASSLPGTTPYEQYF.

The chain uses TRBV2 and TRBJ1-1, with no clear D. The V gene lost 3 bases and the J gene lost 0 bases, with 17 bases spanning the gap. Germline assignment: CDR1 SNHLY and CDR2 FYNNEI. This CDR3 spans 17 amino acids. The CDR3 bases are TGTGCCAGCAGTGACCTTTACTTACAGATTCTGAACACTGAAGCTTTCTTT. This encodes CASSDLYLQILNTEAFF.